These 13 T cell receptor beta chains originate from one sample sequenced in a study of early T cells in non-severe SARS-CoV-2 infection. Using its own MiXCR run on the 5' RACE reads, TCRdb lists one record per CDR3 protein. Here the sample spans about 57,000 distinct CDR3 sequences, under 10% being singletons. The sequenced material came from whole blood. These TCRs come from an adult who was a healthcare worker with PCR-confirmed SARS-CoV-2 infection or an uninfected control (not recorded which).

This clonotype occurred many times. V and J are TRBV11-2 and TRBJ2-2; 7 bases align to TRBD1. The CDR3 length is 15 residues. Germline V lookup: CDR1 SGHAT, CDR2 FQNNGV. Trimming removed 5 bases from V and 4 bases from J; junction bases left unmatched: 7. DNA for the CDR3: TGTGCCAGCAGCATCACAGGGGCGGGCACCGGGGAGCTGTTTTTT. Protein sequence: CASSITGAGTGELFF.

This clonotype turned up a few times. The rearrangement joins TRBV7-2 to TRBJ2-3; 7 bases map to TRBD2. Germline lookup yields CDR1 SGHTA and CDR2 FQGNSA. CDR3 length: 14 amino acids. The V and J ends lost 5 bases and 5 bases, in that order; junction bases with no gene match: 7. The CDR3 spells CASSAGTGGDTQYF. The CDR3 DNA is TGTGCCAGCAGCGCCGGCACGGGAGGAGATACGCAGTATTTT.

This clonotype was counted between two and nine times. The chain is built from TRBV30 and TRBJ2-2; D may be TRBD1 or TRBD2 (5 bases each). The germline gives CDR1 GTSNPN, CDR2 SVGIG (reference sequence). The germline V and J ends were trimmed by 2 bases and 9 bases, with 16 bases remaining between them. The CDR3 is 14 residues long. CDR3 sequence: CAWSWGTDNRELFF. DNA for the CDR3: TGTGCCTGGAGTTGGGGGACGGACAACAGGGAGCTGTTTTTT. Supplemented by reference TRBV30 and TRBJ2-2, the full variable domain reads SQTIHQWPATLVQPVGSPLSLECTVEGTSNPNLYWYRQAAGRGLQLLFYSVGIGQISSEVPQNLSASRPQDRQFILSSKKLLLSDSGFYLCAWSWGTDNRELFFGEGSRLTVL.

This clonotype came up many times. This chain uses TRBV29-1 with TRBJ2-1; 11 bases are a match to TRBD2. V was pared by 7 bases and J by 3 bases, with 5 bases of the junction left unmatched. Per the germline V gene, CDR1 is SQVTM and CDR2 is ANQGSEA. The CDR3 extends over 14 amino acids. DNA for the CDR3: TGCAGCGCCGGACTAGCGGGCGGCTACAATGAGCAGTTCTTC. It yields the protein CSAGLAGGYNEQFF.

CDR3 loop: CASSWTGSGANVLTF. The CDR3 DNA is TGCGCCAGCAGCTGGACAGGGTCTGGGGCCAACGTCCTGACTTTC. V and J are TRBV5-1 and TRBJ2-6, with 8 bases fitting TRBD1. Per the germline V gene, CDR1 is SGHRS and CDR2 is YFSETQ. This CDR3 has 15 residues. Unmatched junction bases numbered 0, after V lost 3 bases and J lost 1 base.

This clonotype was picked up one time. A much larger clonotype is one base distant, so this may be a read error. The chain uses TRBV4-2 and TRBJ2-7; 9 positions agree with TRBD1. This CDR3 contains 15 residues. CDR1 and CDR2 from the germline V gene are LGHNA and YNFKEQ. CDR3 sequence (DNA): TGTGCCAGCACCGGACCGAGCGACAGGGGGTTTGAGCTGTACTTC. Encoded protein: CASTGPSDRGFELYF.

This sequence joins TRBV6-1 and TRBJ2-2; D not resolved. Germline-derived CDR1 and CDR2 are MNHNS and SASEGT. V was trimmed by 6 bases and J by 3 bases, leaving 11 bases between them. This CDR3 comprises 14 residues. The CDR3 DNA follows: TGTGCCAGCAGGACCTTTAGTGACACCGGGGAGCTGTTTTTT. Translation: CASRTFSDTGELFF.

This clonotype was counted between two and nine times. This chain uses TRBV4-3 with TRBJ1-3; D gene uncertain. The CDR3 totals 16 residues. The germline V gene has CDR1 LGHNA and CDR2 YSLEER. Trimming shortened V by 2 bases and J by 0 bases, and 11 bases separated the two germline ends. This CDR3 is CASSQLTTRSGNTIYF. CDR3 nucleotide sequence: TGCGCCAGCAGCCAACTTACGACACGCTCTGGAAACACCATATATTTT.

This clonotype was observed at least ten times. The chain uses TRBV7-9 and TRBJ2-2, with no clear D. Per the germline V gene, CDR1 is SEHNR and CDR2 is FQNEAQ (reference sequence). V lost 4 bases and J lost 6, with 6 bases in between. CDR3 length equals 12 residues. The CDR3 DNA sequence: TGTGCCAGCAGCTCTCAGGCCGGGGAGCTGTTTTTT. Translated, it gives CASSSQAGELFF.

This clonotype was counted between two and nine times. The chain couples TRBV29-1 to TRBJ2-1; D is perhaps TRBD1 (6 bases). Germline CDR1 and CDR2: SQVTM and ANQGSEA. V was clipped by 8 bases and J by 0 bases, with 14 bases between them. The CDR3 length is 14 residues. CDR3 in amino acids: CSSVLDSSYNEQFF. The CDR3 DNA reads TGCAGCTCTGTACTGGACAGCTCCTACAATGAGCAGTTCTTC.

This clonotype was detected ten times or more. The chain has TRBV20-1 and TRBJ2-7; the match to TRBD2 covers 7 bases. From germline, CDR1 is DFQATT and CDR2 SNEGSKA (reference sequence). The V gene end was trimmed by 5 bases and the J gene end by 0 bases; junction bases not matched to a gene: 7. The CDR3 has 14 residues. CDR3 in amino acids: CSAFVGTTSYEQYF. The CDR3, as DNA: TGCAGTGCTTTCGTAGGGACTACCTCCTACGAGCAGTACTTC.

The table lists this clonotype with many counts. This sequence joins TRBV10-3 and TRBJ1-2; 8 positions match TRBD1. The germline V gene encodes CDR1 ENHRY and CDR2 SYGVKD. The J segment lost 9 bases and the V segment lost 0 bases, leaving 3 bases of the junction unmatched. The CDR3 runs to 13 residues. The chain's CDR3 is CAISESTGARYTF. CDR3 DNA: TGTGCCATCAGTGAGTCGACAGGGGCTCGCTACACCTTC.

To note about this clonotype: Given a much more abundant clone one base away, this may be a read error. The chain has TRBV27 and TRBJ2-7, with TRBD2 identical over 7 bases. The CDR3 loop spans 15 amino acids. CDR1 and CDR2 (germline): MNHEY, SMNVEV (reference sequence). CDR3 nucleotides: TGTGTCAGCACCCTTGGCGGGAGAGGGTCCCACGAGCAGTACTTC. This gives the protein CVSTLGGRGSHEQYF.